The present T cell receptor beta chain was sequenced within a study of cytomegalovirus exposure and HLA in healthy donors. Overall study results and limits: The presence/absence work took it that sequencing depth was about the same across donors.

A note on this clone: The antigen is undetermined.

The CDR3 consists of 14 residues. V lost 6 bases, J lost 9 bases, and 20 bases lay in between. Germline CDR1 is MNHNS and CDR2 is SASEGT. 13 Jbeta primers and 60 Vbeta primers were used for the PCR. TCRdb keeps only in-frame clones here, not all; method: immunoSEQ multiplex PCR. The data show some 77,000 clones, less than 80% seen once. The TCR was taken from a woman between 40 and 55 years old in good health and CMV-seronegative. The specimen sequenced was PBMCs. This chain connects TRBV6-1 to TRBJ2-5; perhaps TRBD1 as D (6 bases). The CDR3 DNA reads TGTGCCAGCAGGGGAGCAGGGGCCGCGCCGGCCCAGTACTTC. Protein sequence: CASRGAGAAPAQYF.